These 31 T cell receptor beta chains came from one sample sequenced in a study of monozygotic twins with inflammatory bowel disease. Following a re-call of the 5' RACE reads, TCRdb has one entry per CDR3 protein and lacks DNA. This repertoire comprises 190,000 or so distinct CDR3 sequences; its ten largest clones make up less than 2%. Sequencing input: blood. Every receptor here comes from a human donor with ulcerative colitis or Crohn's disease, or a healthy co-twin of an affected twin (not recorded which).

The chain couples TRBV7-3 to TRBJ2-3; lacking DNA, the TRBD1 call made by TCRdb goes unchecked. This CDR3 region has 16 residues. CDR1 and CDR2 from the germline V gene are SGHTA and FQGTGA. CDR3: CASSHGRGIRTDTQYF.

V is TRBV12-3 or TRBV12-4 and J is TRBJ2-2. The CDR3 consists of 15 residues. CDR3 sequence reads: CASCPTRPITGELFF.

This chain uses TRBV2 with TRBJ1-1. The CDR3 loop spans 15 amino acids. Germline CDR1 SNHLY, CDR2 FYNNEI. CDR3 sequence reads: CASSAIRRVSAEAFF.

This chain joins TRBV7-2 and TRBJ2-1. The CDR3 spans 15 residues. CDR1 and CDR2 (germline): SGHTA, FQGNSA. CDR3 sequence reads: CASSLALFAYNEQFF.

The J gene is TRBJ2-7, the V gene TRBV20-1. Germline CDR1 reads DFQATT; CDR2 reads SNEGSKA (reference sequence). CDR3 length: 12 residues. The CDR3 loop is CSARDWSYEQYF.

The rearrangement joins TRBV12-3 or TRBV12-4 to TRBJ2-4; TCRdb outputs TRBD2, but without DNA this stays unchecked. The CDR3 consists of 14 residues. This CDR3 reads CASSRRGALNIQYF.

CDR3 residues: CASSFSTNYGYTF. The V call is TRBV12-3 or TRBV12-4, the J call TRBJ1-2. There are 13 residues in the CDR3.

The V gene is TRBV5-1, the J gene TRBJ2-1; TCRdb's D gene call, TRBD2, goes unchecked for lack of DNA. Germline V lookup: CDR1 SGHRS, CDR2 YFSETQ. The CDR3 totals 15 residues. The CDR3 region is CASSLAPSGYNEQFF.

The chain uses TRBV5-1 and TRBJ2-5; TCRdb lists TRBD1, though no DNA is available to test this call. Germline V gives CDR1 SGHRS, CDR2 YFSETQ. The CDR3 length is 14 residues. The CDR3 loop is CASSSGLMRETQYF.

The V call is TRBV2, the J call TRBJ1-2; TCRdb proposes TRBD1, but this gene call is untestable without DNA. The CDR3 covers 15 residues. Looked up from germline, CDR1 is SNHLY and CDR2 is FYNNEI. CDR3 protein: CASRYGREPNYGYTF.

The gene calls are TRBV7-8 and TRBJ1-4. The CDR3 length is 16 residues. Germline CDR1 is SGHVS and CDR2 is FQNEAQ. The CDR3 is CASSPYLRLTNEKLFF. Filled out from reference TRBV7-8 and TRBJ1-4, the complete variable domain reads GAGVSQSPRYKVAKRGQDVALRCDPISGHVSLFWYQQALGQGPEFLTYFQNEAQLDKSGLPSDRFFAERPEGSVSTLKIQRTQQEDSAVYLCASSPYLRLTNEKLFFGSGTQLSVL.

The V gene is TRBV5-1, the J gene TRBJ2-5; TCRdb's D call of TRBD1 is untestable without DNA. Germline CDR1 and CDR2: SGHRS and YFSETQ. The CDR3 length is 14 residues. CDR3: CASSFLGGGETQYF.

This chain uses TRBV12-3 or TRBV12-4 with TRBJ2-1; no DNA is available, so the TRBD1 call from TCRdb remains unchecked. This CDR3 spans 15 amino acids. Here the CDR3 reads CASTRDTGWVDEQFF.

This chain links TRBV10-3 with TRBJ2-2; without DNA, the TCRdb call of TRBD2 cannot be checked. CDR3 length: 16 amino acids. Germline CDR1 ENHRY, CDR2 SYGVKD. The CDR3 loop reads CAISEQRGSNTGELFF.

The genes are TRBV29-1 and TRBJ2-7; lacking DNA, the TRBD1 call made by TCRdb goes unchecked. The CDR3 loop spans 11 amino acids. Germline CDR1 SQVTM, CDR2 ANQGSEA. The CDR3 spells CSVGQGGEQYF.

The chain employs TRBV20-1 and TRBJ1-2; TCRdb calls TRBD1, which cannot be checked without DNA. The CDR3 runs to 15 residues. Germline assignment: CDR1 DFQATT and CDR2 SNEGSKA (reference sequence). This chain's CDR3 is CTSFSGTDFNYGYTF.

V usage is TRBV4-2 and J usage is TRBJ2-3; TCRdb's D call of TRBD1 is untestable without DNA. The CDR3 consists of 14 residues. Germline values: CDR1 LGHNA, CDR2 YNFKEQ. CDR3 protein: CASKPTAAADTQYF.

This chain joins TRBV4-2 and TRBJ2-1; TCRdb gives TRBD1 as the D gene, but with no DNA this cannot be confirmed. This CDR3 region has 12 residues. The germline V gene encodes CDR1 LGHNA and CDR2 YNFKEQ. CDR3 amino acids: CASSQDRGTPFF.

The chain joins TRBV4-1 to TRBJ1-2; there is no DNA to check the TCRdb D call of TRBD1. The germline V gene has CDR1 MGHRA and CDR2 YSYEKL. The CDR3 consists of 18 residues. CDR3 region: CASSQDLWDRGRSYGYTF.

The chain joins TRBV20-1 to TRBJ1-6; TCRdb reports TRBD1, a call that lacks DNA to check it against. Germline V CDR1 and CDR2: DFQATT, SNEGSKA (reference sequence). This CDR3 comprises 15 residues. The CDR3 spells CSASGTGESESPLHF.

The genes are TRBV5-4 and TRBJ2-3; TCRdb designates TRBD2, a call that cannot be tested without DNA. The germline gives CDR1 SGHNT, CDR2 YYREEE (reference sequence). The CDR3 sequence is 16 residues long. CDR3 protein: CASSFKLAGGVDTQYF.

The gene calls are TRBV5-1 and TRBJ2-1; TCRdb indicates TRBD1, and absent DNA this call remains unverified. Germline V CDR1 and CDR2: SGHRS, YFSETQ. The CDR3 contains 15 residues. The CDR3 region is CASSKEPGSYNEQFF.

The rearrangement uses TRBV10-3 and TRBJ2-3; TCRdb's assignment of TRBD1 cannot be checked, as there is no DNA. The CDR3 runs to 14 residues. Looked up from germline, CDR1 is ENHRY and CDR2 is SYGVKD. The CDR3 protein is CAGGTGVRTDTQYF.

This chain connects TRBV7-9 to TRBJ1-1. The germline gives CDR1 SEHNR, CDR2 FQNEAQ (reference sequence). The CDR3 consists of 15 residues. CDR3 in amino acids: CASSLHRVLATEAFF.

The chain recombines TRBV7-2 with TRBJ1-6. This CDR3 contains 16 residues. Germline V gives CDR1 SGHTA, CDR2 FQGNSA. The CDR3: CASSLSSVGVDSPLHF.

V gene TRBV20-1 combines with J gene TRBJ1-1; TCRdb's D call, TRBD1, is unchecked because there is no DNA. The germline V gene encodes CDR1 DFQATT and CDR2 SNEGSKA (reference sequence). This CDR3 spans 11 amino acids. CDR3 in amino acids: CSAERYREAFF.

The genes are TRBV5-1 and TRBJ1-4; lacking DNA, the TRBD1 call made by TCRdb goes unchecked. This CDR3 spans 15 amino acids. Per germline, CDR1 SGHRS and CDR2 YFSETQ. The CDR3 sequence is CASSAQGIANEKLFF.

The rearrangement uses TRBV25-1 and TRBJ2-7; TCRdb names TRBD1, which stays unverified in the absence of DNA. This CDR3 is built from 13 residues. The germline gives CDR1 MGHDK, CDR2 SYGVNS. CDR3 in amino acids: CATTRTVPYEQYF.

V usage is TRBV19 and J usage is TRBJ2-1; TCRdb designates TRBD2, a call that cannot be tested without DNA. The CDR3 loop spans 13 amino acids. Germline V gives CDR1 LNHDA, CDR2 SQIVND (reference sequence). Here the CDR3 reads CASSWTSAHEQFF.

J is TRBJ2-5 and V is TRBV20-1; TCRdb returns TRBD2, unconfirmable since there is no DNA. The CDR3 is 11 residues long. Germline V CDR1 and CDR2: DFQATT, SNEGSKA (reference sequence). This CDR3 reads CSATLGETQYF.

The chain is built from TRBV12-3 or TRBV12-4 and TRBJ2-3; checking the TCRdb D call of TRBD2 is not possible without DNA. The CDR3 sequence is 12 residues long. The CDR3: CASSHSSASQYF.